Below are 20 T cell receptor beta chains sequenced from a single sample in a study of Tregs in tolerant kidney transplant recipients. The assay was immunoSEQ multiplex PCR, and TCRdb's table has in-frame clones only and misses some. This sample has under 300,000 clones, with roughly 80% found just once. The sequencing input was CD4+ T cells from blood. Every receptor here comes from a human donor in good health.

The chain carries TRBV5-1 and TRBJ2-2, with D maybe TRBD1 (6 bases). The CDR3 is 13 amino acids. V shed 1 base and J shed 7 bases, with 8 bases lying between them. Germline V gene lookup returns CDR1 SGHRS and CDR2 YFSETQ. CDR3: CASSLSGVGELFF. CDR3 bases: TGCGCCAGCAGCTTGTCAGGGGTCGGGGAGCTGTTTTTT.

The V call is TRBV10-3, the J call TRBJ1-6; D remains ambiguous. Trimming took off 0 bases at V and 8 bases at J, with 11 bases between the two ends. This CDR3 contains 15 residues. Germline values: CDR1 ENHRY, CDR2 SYGVKD. The CDR3 nucleotides read TGTGCCATCAGTGAGTCGAAGGTGTGGGATTCACCCCTCCACTTT. This encodes CAISESKVWDSPLHF.

V usage is TRBV13 and J usage is TRBJ1-1, with D possibly being TRBD1 (5 bases). V shed 3 bases and J shed 6 bases, with 17 bases lying between them. CDR1 is PRHDT, CDR2 FYEKMQ, per germline (reference sequence). The length of the CDR3 is 15 residues. This CDR3 is CASSLLGGGIPEAFF. In nucleotides, the CDR3 is TGTGCCAGCAGCTTGCTTGGGGGGGGTATTCCTGAAGCTTTCTTT.

This clone was counted a single time. The chain has TRBV5-4 and TRBJ1-2; no reliable D call. Germline lookup yields CDR1 SGHNT and CDR2 YYREEE (reference sequence). The CDR3 sequence is 14 residues long. Trimming removed 1 base at V and 3 bases at J, with 10 bases between. The CDR3 bases are TGTGCCAGCAGCTTGCCCAGGTCGGACTATGGCTACACCTTC. Translating it yields CASSLPRSDYGYTF. The whole variable domain, remainder taken from reference TRBV5-4 and TRBJ1-2, is ETGVTQSPTHLIKTRGQQVTLRCSSQSGHNTVSWYQQALGQGPQFIFQYYREEENGRGNFPPRFSGLQFPNYSSELNVNALELDDSALYLCASSLPRSDYGYTFGSGTRLTVV.

The rearrangement uses TRBV7-9 and TRBJ2-2; D remains unclear. Trimming shortened V by 9 bases and J by 1 base, and 12 bases separated the two germline ends. The CDR3 has 14 residues. Germline V gene lookup returns CDR1 SEHNR and CDR2 FQNEAQ (reference sequence). The CDR3 sequence: CASTFSQNTGELFF. The CDR3 DNA reads as TGTGCCAGTACATTTTCACAGAACACCGGGGAGCTGTTTTTT.

The V call is TRBV7-9, the J call TRBJ1-5; D gene ambiguous. From germline, CDR1 is SEHNR and CDR2 FQNEAQ (reference sequence). Trimming removed 5 bases from V and 2 bases from J, with 7 bases in between. There are 13 residues in the CDR3. The CDR3 bases are TGTGCCAGCAGCCCCAATGGCAATCAGCCCCAGCATTTT. It specifies CASSPNGNQPQHF.

This chain uses TRBV6-5 with TRBJ1-3; no clear D gene. There are 15 residues in the CDR3. Germline-derived CDR1 and CDR2 are MNHEY and SVGAGI. V lost 4 bases and J lost 0, with 10 bases in between. CDR3 residues: CASSSRTFSGNTIYF. DNA of the CDR3: TGTGCCAGCAGTTCCCGGACTTTCTCTGGAAACACCATATATTTT.

Here the CDR3 DNA reads TGTGCCAGCAGTGAAGTGTGGACTGAAGCTTTCTTT. Translation gives CASSEVWTEAFF. The chain links TRBV6-1 to TRBJ1-1, with no clear D. Trimming took 1 base from V and 5 from J, leaving 5 bases between them. The CDR3 totals 12 residues. Germline V gives CDR1 MNHNS, CDR2 SASEGT.

This clone was detected only once. The gene calls are TRBV29-1 and TRBJ2-5, with TRBD1 matching over 9 bases. The length of the CDR3 is 14 residues. Germline V gene sequence: CDR1 SQVTM, CDR2 ANQGSEA. V was pared by 4 bases and J by 5 bases, with 8 bases of the junction left unmatched. The CDR3 region is CSVGDREVRETQYF. For the CDR3, the DNA is TGCAGCGTTGGGGACAGGGAAGTGCGGGAGACCCAGTACTTC. The full variable domain, rest sourced from reference TRBV29-1 and TRBJ2-5, is SAVISQKPSRDICQRGTSLTIQCQVDSQVTMMFWYRQQPGQSLTLIATANQGSEATYESGFVIDKFPISRPNLTFSTLTVSNMSPEDSSIYLCSVGDREVRETQYFGPGTRLLVL.

The CDR3 region is CASSAPRGPAGGLYNEQFF. DNA of the CDR3: TGTGCCAGCAGTGCCCCTCGGGGACCAGCGGGGGGCCTCTACAATGAGCAGTTCTTC. The chain employs TRBV6-1 and TRBJ2-1; TRBD2 matches 9 bases. There are 19 residues in the CDR3. Trimming removed 4 bases from V and 3 bases from J; junction bases left unmatched: 16. The V gene's germline CDR1 is MNHNS and CDR2 SASEGT.

This rearrangement joins TRBV11-2 to TRBJ1-4; D is unresolved. Germline V gene sequence: CDR1 SGHAT, CDR2 FQNNGV. V lost 3 bases to trimming and J lost 5 bases, with 13 bases between them. The CDR3 is 15 amino acids. The DNA for the CDR3 is TGTGCCAGCAGCTTTCCTGGCCTTCGAAATGAAAAACTGTTTTTT. Protein product: CASSFPGLRNEKLFF.

The chain joins TRBV7-2 to TRBJ1-1; D ambiguous. The CDR3 has 15 amino acids. CDR1 and CDR2 from the germline V gene are SGHTA and FQGNSA. V lost 5 bases, J lost 1 base, and 14 bases lay in between. The CDR3 protein is CASSHKVAKNTEAFF. Here the CDR3 DNA reads TGTGCCAGCAGCCACAAAGTGGCCAAGAACACTGAAGCTTTCTTT.

The chain carries TRBV4-1 and TRBJ1-1; D unclear. The CDR3 runs 14 residues. Trimming took 3 bases from V and 4 from J, leaving 12 bases between them. The germline V gene has CDR1 MGHRA and CDR2 YSYEKL. The CDR3 spells CASSQERASTEAFF. CDR3 DNA sequence: TGCGCCAGCAGCCAGGAGAGGGCCTCCACTGAAGCTTTCTTT.

This sequence joins TRBV15 and TRBJ2-3; TRBD1 might be the D (5 bases). This CDR3 has 15 residues. V lost 0 bases and J lost 1, with 8 bases in between. From germline, CDR1 is LNHNV and CDR2 YYDKDF (reference sequence). CDR3 amino acids: CATSRDMTGTDTQYF. In DNA form, the CDR3 reads TGTGCCACCAGCAGAGATATGACAGGCACAGATACGCAGTATTTT.

The chain is built from TRBV5-1 and TRBJ2-5, with 8 positions matching TRBD2. The V and J ends lost 4 bases and 1 base, in that order; junction bases with no gene match: 6. Germline loops: CDR1 SGHRS, CDR2 YFSETQ. The CDR3 sequence is 15 residues long. CDR3 sequence reads: CASSPSGGIQETQYF. CDR3 nucleotide sequence: TGCGCCAGCAGCCCCTCGGGGGGGATCCAAGAGACCCAGTACTTC. Variable domain in full (rest from reference TRBV5-1 and TRBJ2-5): KAGVTQTPRYLIKTRGQQVTLSCSPISGHRSVSWYQQTPGQGLQFLFEYFSETQRNKGNFPGRFSGRQFSNSRSEMNVSTLELGDSALYLCASSPSGGIQETQYFGPGTRLLVL.

The chain links TRBV11-3 to TRBJ2-3; TRBD2 matches at 14 bases. Germline CDR1 is SGHNT and CDR2 is YENEEA. V lost 6 bases and J lost 5; bases outside the gene matches: 10. The CDR3 spans 17 residues. In DNA, the CDR3 is TGTGCCAGCAGTCCTAGAACCGGGACTAGCGGGAGAGATACGCAGTATTTT. Translation: CASSPRTGTSGRDTQYF. Complete variable domain (other parts from reference TRBV11-3 and TRBJ2-3): EAGVVQSPRYKIIEKKQPVAFWCNPISGHNTLYWYLQNLGQGPELLIRYENEEAVDDSQLPKDRFSAERLKGVDSTLKIQPAELGDSAVYLCASSPRTGTSGRDTQYFGPGTRLTVL.

The chain carries TRBV5-1 and TRBJ2-7; D gene unclear. The CDR3 has 13 amino acids. CDR1 and CDR2 (germline): SGHRS, YFSETQ. Between the trimmed V and J ends, which lost 0 bases and 2 bases, there was a span of 6 bases. The CDR3 reads CASSLELAYEQYF. The CDR3 DNA sequence: TGCGCCAGCAGCTTGGAATTGGCCTACGAGCAGTACTTC.

This chain links TRBV9 with TRBJ1-3, with TRBD1 matching over 9 bases. V dropped 0 bases and J dropped 3; count of bases not matched to a gene: 4. The CDR3 is 16 residues long. Germline lookup yields CDR1 SGDLS and CDR2 YYNGEE. The DNA for the CDR3 is TGTGCCAGCAGCGTAGCTCCGACAGGGGGTGGAAACACCATATATTTT. As protein: CASSVAPTGGGNTIYF.

V and J are TRBV7-9 and TRBJ1-3; D is perhaps TRBD1 (6 bases). The CDR3 runs 18 residues. Trimming left V 5 bases short and J 5 bases short, with 25 bases between. Germline CDR1 is SEHNR and CDR2 is FQNEAQ (reference sequence). CDR3 amino acids: CASSRLVGGQASRNTIYF. CDR3 bases: TGTGCCAGCAGCAGATTGGTGGGGGGCCAGGCCAGTAGAAACACCATATATTTT.

The chain links TRBV2 to TRBJ2-1, with D unclear. Trimming left V 4 bases short and J 11 bases short, with 15 bases between. The CDR3 has 13 amino acids. Germline CDR1 and CDR2: SNHLY and FYNNEI. Written as DNA, the CDR3 is TGTGCCAGCAGTGTTGTGGCAGGCGGACAGCAGTTCTTC. Translation: CASSVVAGGQQFF.